The entry below gives a single T cell receptor (beta chain) sequence along with its context. This entry belongs to a study of blood T cell repertoires in COVID-19. Here immunoSEQ multiplex PCR was the method, and the copy in TCRdb shows in-frame clones only, minus some. The data contain some 250,000 clones, approximately 83% of them seen just once; the ten biggest clones take up 3%. Germline loops: CDR1 MNHEY, CDR2 SVGAGI. The CDR3 covers 12 residues. Trimming removed 8 bases from V and 7 bases from J, with 9 bases in between. The sequence was obtained from a woman in her 30s who had recovered from COVID-19. The chain links TRBV6-5 to TRBJ1-6; possibly TRBD1 for D (6 bases). Sequences were obtained from peripheral blood. The CDR3 coding sequence is TGTGCCAGCTGTCAGGGGAATTCACCCCTCCACTTT. This sequence encodes CASCQGNSPLHF.